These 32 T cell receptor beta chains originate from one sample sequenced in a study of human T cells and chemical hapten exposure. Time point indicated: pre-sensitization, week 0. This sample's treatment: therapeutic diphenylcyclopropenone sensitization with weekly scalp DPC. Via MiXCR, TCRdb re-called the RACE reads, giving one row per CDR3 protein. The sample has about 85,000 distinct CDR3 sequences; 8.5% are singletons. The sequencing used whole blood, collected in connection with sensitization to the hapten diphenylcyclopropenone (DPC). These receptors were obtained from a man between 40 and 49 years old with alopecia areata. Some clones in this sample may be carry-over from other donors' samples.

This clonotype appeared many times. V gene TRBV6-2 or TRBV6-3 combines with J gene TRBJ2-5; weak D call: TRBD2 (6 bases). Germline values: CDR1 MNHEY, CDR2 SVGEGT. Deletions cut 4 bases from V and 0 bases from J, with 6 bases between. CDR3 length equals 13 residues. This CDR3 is CASSWTNQETQYF. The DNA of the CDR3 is TGTGCCAGCAGTTGGACTAACCAAGAGACCCAGTACTTC.

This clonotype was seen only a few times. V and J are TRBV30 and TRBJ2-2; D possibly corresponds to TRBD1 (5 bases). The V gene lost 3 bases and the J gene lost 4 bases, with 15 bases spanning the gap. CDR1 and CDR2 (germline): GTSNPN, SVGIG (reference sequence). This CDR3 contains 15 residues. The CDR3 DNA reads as TGTGCCTGGAGGAAGATCACCCAGGGCACCGGGGAGCTGTTTTTT. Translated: CAWRKITQGTGELFF.

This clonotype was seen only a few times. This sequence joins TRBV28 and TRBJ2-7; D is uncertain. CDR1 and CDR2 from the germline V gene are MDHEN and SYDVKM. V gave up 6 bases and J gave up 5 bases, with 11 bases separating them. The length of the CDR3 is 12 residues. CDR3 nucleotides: TGTGCCAGCAGCACCTTTGTCCACGAGCAGTACTTC. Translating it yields CASSTFVHEQYF.

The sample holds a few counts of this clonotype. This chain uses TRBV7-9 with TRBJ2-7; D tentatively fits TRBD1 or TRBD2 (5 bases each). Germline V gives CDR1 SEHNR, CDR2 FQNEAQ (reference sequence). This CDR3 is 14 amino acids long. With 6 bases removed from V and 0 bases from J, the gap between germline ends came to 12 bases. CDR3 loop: CASSSGTDSYEQYF. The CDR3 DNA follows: TGTGCCAGCAGTTCAGGGACGGACTCCTACGAGCAGTACTTC.

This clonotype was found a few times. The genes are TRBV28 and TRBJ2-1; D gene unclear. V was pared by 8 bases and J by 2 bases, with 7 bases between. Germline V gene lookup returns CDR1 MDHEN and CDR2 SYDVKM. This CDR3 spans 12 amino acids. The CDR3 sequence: CASGSPYNEQFF. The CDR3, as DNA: TGTGCCAGCGGGTCCCCCTACAATGAGCAGTTCTTC.

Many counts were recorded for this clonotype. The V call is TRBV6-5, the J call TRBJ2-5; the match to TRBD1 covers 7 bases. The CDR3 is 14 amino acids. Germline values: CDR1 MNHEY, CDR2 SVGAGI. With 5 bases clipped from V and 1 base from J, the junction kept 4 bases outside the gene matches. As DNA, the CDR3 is TGTGCCAGCAGTGACAGGGTTCGCCAAGAGACCCAGTACTTC. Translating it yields CASSDRVRQETQYF.

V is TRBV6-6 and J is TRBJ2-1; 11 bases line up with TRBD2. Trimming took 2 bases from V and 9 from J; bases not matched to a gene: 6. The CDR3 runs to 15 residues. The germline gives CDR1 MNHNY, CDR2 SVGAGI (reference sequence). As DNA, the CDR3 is TGTGCCAGCAGTTACCGGCTAGCGGGAGGTGGTGAGCAGTTCTTC. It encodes CASSYRLAGGGEQFF.

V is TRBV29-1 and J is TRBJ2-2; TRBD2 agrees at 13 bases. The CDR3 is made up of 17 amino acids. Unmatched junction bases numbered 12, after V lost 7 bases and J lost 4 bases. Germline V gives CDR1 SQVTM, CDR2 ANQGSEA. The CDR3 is CSARPTSGRLGTGELFF. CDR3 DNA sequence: TGCAGCGCTCGCCCGACTAGCGGGAGGCTCGGCACCGGGGAGCTGTTTTTT.

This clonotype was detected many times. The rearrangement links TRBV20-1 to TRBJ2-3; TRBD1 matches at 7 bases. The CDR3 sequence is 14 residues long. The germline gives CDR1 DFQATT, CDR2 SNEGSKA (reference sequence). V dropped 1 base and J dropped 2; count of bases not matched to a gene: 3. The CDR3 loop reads CSARVGTATDTQYF. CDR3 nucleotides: TGCAGTGCTAGAGTCGGGACAGCCACAGATACGCAGTATTTT.

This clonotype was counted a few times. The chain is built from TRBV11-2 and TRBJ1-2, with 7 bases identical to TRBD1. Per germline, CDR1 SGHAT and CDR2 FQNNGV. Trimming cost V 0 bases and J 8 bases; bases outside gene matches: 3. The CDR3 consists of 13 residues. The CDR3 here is CASSLDYRGGYTF. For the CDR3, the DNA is TGTGCCAGCAGCTTAGATTACAGGGGCGGCTACACCTTC. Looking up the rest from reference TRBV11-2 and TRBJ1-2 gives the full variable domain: EAGVAQSPRYKIIEKRQSVAFWCNPISGHATLYWYQQILGQGPKLLIQFQNNGVVDDSQLPKDRFSAERLKGVDSTLKIQPAKLEDSAVYLCASSLDYRGGYTFGSGTRLTVV.

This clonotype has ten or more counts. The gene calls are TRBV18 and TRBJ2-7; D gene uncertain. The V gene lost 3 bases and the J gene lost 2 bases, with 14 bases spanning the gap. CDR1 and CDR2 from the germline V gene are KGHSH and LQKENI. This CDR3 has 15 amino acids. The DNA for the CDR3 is TGTGCCAGCTCACCTAAGGCAGGACGGGCCTACGAGCAGTACTTC. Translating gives CASSPKAGRAYEQYF.

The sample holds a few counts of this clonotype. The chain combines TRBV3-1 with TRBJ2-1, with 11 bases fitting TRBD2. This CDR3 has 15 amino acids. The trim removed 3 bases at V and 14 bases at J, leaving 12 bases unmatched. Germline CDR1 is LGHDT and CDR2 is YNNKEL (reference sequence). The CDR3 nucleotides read TGTGCCAGCAGCCAGTTAGAACTAGCGGGAGTAGTAAAGTTCTTC. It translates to CASSQLELAGVVKFF.

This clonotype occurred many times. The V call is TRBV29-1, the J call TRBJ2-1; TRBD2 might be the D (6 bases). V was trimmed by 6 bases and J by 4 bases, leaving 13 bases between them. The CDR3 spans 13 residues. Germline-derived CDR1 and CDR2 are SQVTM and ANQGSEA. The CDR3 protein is CSVGEAVYNEQFF. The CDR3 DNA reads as TGCAGCGTCGGGGAGGCAGTTTACAATGAGCAGTTCTTC.

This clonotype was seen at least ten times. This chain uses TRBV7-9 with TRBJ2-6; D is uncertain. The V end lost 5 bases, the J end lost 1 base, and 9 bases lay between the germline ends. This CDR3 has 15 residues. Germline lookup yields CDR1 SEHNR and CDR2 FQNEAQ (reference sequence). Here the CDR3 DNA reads TGTGCCAGCAGCCCAGATGGGTCTGGGGCCAACGTCCTGACTTTC. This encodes CASSPDGSGANVLTF.

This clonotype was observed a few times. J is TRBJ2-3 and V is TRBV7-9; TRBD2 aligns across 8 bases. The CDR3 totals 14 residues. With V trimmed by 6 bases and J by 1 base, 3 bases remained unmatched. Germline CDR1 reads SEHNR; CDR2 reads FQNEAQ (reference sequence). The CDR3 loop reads CASSQTSGTDTQYF. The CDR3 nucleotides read TGTGCCAGCAGTCAGACTAGCGGCACAGATACGCAGTATTTT. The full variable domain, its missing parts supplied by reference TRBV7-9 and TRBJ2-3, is DTGVSQNPRHKITKRGQNVTFRCDPISEHNRLYWYRQTLGQGPEFLTYFQNEAQLEKSRLLSDRFSAERPKGSFSTLEIQRTEQGDSAMYLCASSQTSGTDTQYFGPGTRLTVL.

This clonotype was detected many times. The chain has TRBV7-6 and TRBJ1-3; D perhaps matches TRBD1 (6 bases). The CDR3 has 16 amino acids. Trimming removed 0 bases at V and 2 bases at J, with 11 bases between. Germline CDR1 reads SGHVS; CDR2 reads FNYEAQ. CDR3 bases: TGTGCCAGCAGCTTAGCCACAGGGTTCGCTGGAAACACCATATATTTT. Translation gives CASSLATGFAGNTIYF.

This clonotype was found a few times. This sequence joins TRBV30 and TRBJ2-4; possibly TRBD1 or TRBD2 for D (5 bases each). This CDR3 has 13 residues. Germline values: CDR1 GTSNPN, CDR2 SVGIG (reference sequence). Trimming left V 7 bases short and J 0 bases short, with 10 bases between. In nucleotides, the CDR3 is TGTGCCTTGACGAGGGGAGCCAAAAACATTCAGTACTTC. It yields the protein CALTRGAKNIQYF.

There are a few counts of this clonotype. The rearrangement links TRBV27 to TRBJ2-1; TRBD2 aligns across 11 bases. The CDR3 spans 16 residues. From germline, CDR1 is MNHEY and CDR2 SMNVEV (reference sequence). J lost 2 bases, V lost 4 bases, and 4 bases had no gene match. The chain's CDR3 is CASSSRTSGPYNEQFF. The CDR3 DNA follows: TGTGCCAGCAGTTCAAGGACTAGCGGGCCCTACAATGAGCAGTTCTTC.

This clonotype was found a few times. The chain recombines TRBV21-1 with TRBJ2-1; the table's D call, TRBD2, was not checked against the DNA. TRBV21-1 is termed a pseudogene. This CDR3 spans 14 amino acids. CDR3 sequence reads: CASLLALRMDEQFF. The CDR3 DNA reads TGTGCCAGCCTACTAGCGTTACGGATGGATGAGCAGTTCTTC.

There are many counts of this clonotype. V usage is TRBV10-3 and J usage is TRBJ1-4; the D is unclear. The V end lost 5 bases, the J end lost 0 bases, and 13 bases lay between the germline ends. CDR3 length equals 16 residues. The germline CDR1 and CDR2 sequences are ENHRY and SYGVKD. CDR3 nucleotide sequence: TGTGCCATCAGTCCCCGGAGATCTACAACTAATGAAAAACTGTTTTTT. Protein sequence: CAISPRRSTTNEKLFF.

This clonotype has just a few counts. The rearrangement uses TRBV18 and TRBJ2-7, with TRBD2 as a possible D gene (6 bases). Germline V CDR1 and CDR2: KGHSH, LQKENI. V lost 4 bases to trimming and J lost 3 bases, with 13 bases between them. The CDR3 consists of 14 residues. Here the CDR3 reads CASSLGLGGYEQYV. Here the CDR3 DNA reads TGTGCCAGCTCACTAGGACTGGGAGGCTACGAGCAGTACGTC.

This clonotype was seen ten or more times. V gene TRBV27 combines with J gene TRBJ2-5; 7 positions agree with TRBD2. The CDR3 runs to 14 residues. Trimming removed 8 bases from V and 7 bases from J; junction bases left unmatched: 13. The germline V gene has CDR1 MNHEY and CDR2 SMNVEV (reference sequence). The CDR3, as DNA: TGTGCCAGCGGCTACCTGACCGAGCGGGGGACCCAGTACTTC. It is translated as CASGYLTERGTQYF.

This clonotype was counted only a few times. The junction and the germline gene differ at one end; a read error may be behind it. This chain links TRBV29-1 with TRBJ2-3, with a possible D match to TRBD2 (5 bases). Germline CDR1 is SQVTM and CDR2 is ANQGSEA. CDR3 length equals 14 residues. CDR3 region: CSIDASGITDTQYF. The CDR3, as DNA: TGCAGCATTGACGCATCGGGGATCACAGATACGCAGTATTTT.

CDR3 residues: CASSQGLAKNNEQFF. DNA of the CDR3: TGTGCCAGCAGCCAGGGACTAGCGAAGAACAATGAGCAGTTCTTC. The chain carries TRBV7-2 and TRBJ2-1; 10 bases agree with TRBD2. The CDR3 is 15 amino acids. The trim removed 5 bases at V and 5 bases at J, leaving 6 bases unmatched. Germline CDR1 SGHTA, CDR2 FQGNSA.

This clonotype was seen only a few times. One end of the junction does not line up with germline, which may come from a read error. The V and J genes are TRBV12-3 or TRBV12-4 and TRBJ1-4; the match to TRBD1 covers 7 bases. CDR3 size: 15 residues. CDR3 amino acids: CASSFTGATKEKLFF. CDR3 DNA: TGTGCCAGCAGTTTTACAGGGGCCACTAAGGAAAAACTGTTTTTT.

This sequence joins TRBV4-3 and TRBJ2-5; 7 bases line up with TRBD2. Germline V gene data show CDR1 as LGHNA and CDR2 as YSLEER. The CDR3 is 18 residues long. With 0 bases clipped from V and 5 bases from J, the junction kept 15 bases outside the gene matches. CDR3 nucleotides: TGCGCCAGCAGCCAAGATCTGGGAGGCGGGACTACCCTTGAGACCCAGTACTTC. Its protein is CASSQDLGGGTTLETQYF.

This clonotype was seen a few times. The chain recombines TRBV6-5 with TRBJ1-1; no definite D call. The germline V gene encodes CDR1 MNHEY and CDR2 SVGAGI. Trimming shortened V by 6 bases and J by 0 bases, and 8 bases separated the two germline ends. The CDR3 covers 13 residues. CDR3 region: CASSRSMNTEAFF. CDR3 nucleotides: TGTGCCAGCAGCCGCTCCATGAACACTGAAGCTTTCTTT.

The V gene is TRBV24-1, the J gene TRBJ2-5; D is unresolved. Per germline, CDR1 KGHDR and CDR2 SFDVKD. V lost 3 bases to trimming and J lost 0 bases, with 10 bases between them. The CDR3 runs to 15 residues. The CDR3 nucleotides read TGTGCCACCAGTGATCCGACGCCGTACCAAGAGACCCAGTACTTC. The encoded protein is CATSDPTPYQETQYF.

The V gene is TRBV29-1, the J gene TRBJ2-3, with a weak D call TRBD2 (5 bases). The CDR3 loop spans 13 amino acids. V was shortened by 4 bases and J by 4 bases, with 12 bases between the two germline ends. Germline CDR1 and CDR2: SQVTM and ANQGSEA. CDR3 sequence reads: CSVGGRLADTQYF. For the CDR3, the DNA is TGCAGCGTTGGAGGGCGTTTGGCAGATACGCAGTATTTT.

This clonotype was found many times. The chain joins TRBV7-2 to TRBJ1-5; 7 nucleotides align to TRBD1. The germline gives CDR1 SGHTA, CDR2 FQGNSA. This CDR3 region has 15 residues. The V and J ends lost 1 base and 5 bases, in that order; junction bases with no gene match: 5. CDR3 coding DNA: TGTGCCAGCAGCTTAGACAGGGGCCTCCATCAGCCCCAGCATTTT. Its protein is CASSLDRGLHQPQHF.

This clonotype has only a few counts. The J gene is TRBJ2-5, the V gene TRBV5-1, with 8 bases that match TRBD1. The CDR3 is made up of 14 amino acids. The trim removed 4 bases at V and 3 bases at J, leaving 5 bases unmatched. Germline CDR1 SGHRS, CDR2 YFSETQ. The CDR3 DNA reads TGCGCCAGCAGCCCCTCAGGGGGCAAAGAGACCCAGTACTTC. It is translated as CASSPSGGKETQYF.

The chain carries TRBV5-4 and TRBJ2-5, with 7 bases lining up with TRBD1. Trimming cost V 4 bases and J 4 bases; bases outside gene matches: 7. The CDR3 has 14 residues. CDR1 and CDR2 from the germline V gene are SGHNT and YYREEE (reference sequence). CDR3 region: CASSLGQTVETQYF. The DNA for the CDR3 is TGTGCCAGCAGCCTGGGACAGACTGTAGAGACCCAGTACTTC.